Detailed here is one T cell receptor (beta chain). Antigen specificity is unknown. Using a J-beta primer mix together with a sample-barcoded 5' primer, a second PCR was run for about 7 to 12 cycles. Template switching added a 12-random-nucleotide identifier to every cDNA molecule. Each of the samples gave a minimum of 2.5 million paired-end reads that contained CDR3. TCRdb processed the 5' RACE reads anew with MiXCR; each CDR3 protein has one entry. The sample has 1.5 million to 2 million distinct CDR3 sequences; 49% are singletons. The sample belongs to a study of blood T cells in healthy people across ages. Study-level results: Long-lived donors carried more naive CD4+ cells and greater diversity than aged donors.

Donors were systemically healthy Caucasian individuals from Russia aged 6 to 90 years. The V segment lost 1 base and the J segment 6 bases; nucleotides outside the gene matches: 11. The CDR3 has 16 residues. Germline V CDR1 and CDR2: DFQATT, SNEGSKA (reference sequence). The source is a woman aged 40 to 55 in good health. The rearrangement joins TRBV20-1 to TRBJ2-3; TRBD1 agrees at 9 bases. Sequenced material: blood. The CDR3 nucleotides read TGCAGTGCTAGAGGGTGGACAGGGGTGACCCTGGATACGCAGTATTTT. It specifies CSARGWTGVTLDTQYF.